These 32 T cell receptor beta chains originate from one sample sequenced in a study of T cell responses to AZD1222 COVID-19 vaccine. The repertoire was sequenced with immunoSEQ multiplex PCR; TCRdb's copy has only in-frame clones and lacks some. The table has around 67,000 clones, approximately 80% seen once. The sequencing used peripheral blood, collected on day 0 of AZD1222 vaccination. These receptors originate from an adult in good health.

The chain is built from TRBV7-9 and TRBJ1-5; D ambiguous. Germline V gives CDR1 SEHNR, CDR2 FQNEAQ (reference sequence). Trimming cost V 2 bases and J 5 bases, with 7 bases left between them. There are 13 residues in the CDR3. CDR3 protein: CASSLSGDQPQHF. The CDR3, as DNA: TGTGCCAGCAGCTTATCTGGGGATCAGCCCCAGCATTTT.

The V gene is TRBV7-2, the J gene TRBJ2-7, with D perhaps TRBD2 (6 bases). The CDR3 loop spans 17 amino acids. V lost 5 bases and J 0 bases, leaving 20 bases between the germline ends. CDR1 is SGHTA, CDR2 FQGNSA, per germline. The CDR3 sequence is CASSNTDAYGSSYEQYF. Written as DNA, the CDR3 is TGTGCCAGCAGCAACACCGACGCATACGGGAGCTCCTACGAGCAGTACTTC.

This chain links TRBV7-8 with TRBJ1-1; 12 bases align to TRBD1. CDR1 and CDR2 from the germline V gene are SGHVS and FQNEAQ. V was clipped by 5 bases and J by 7 bases; unmatched bases: 11. This CDR3 region has 16 residues. CDR3 in DNA: TGTGCCAGCAGCCTCATTTCCGGGACAGGGGGCATTGAAGCTTTCTTT. Protein sequence: CASSLISGTGGIEAFF.

This clone was seen only a few times. The V call is TRBV14, the J call TRBJ1-4, with TRBD1 matching over 7 bases. V shed 3 bases and J 4 bases; nucleotides not matched to a gene: 2. There are 14 residues in the CDR3. CDR1 and CDR2 (germline): SGHDN, FVKESK. As DNA, the CDR3 is TGTGCCAGCAGCCAGACAGGGCTTAATGAAAAACTGTTTTTT. This codes for CASSQTGLNEKLFF.

The chain couples TRBV5-1 to TRBJ1-2; TRBD1 aligns across 7 bases. The CDR3 runs 15 residues. Germline CDR1 and CDR2: SGHRS and YFSETQ. V was pared by 0 bases and J by 3 bases, with 5 bases of the junction left unmatched. The CDR3 coding sequence is TGCGCCAGCAGCTTGGGAGGGACAGAGTACTATGGCTACACCTTC. This encodes CASSLGGTEYYGYTF.

The rearrangement joins TRBV5-8 to TRBJ1-5, with unresolved D. The CDR3 spans 15 residues. Germline V gene lookup returns CDR1 SGHTS and CDR2 YDEGEE. With 4 bases removed from V and 4 bases from J, the gap between germline ends came to 15 bases. The CDR3 DNA reads TGTGCCAGCAGCCTTGACACAGCCGGGAATCAGCCCCAGCATTTT. It specifies CASSLDTAGNQPQHF.

The chain combines TRBV14 with TRBJ2-3; 9 positions agree with TRBD2. Trimming cost V 0 bases and J 6 bases; bases outside gene matches: 13. The V gene's germline CDR1 is SGHDN and CDR2 FVKESK. There are 18 residues in the CDR3. The CDR3 DNA is TGTGCCAGCAGCCAAGAAAGCCCTCTAGCGGGATCGATCGATACGCAGTATTTT. This encodes CASSQESPLAGSIDTQYF. The variable domain in full, with the rest retrieved from reference TRBV14 and TRBJ2-3, is EAGVTQFPSHSVIEKGQTVTLRCDPISGHDNLYWYRRVMGKEIKFLLHFVKESKQDESGMPNNRFLAERTGGTYSTLKVQPAELEDSGVYFCASSQESPLAGSIDTQYFGPGTRLTVL.

This sequence joins TRBV18 and TRBJ1-5; 7 positions match TRBD1. V shed 6 bases and J 3 bases; nucleotides not matched to a gene: 2. Per germline, CDR1 KGHSH and CDR2 LQKENI. CDR3 length: 13 residues. The DNA for the CDR3 is TGTGCCAGCTCGGGACAGTTCAATCAGCCCCAGCATTTT. It specifies CASSGQFNQPQHF.

CDR3 nucleotide sequence: TGTGCCAGCAGCAATAGCCGGGGAAGGAATCAGCCCCAGCATTTT. Translated: CASSNSRGRNQPQHF. The rearrangement joins TRBV21-1 to TRBJ1-5. TRBV21-1 is a pseudogene segment. The CDR3 extends over 15 amino acids.

This chain joins TRBV7-2 and TRBJ2-2, with D unclear. The CDR3 totals 12 residues. Trimming stripped 5 bases from V and 7 bases from J, with 8 bases between. In germline, CDR1 is SGHTA, CDR2 FQGNSA. CDR3 region: CASSHQDGELFF. CDR3 sequence (DNA): TGTGCCAGCAGCCATCAGGACGGGGAGCTGTTTTTT.

Ten or more counts support this clone. The rearrangement uses TRBV27 and TRBJ1-1; D possibly corresponds to TRBD1 (6 bases). The ends were cut back, 5 bases at V and 3 bases at J, with 13 bases in the middle. Germline lookup yields CDR1 MNHEY and CDR2 SMNVEV (reference sequence). The CDR3 sequence is 14 residues long. CDR3 sequence reads: CASSLQGWDTEAFF. As DNA, the CDR3 is TGTGCCAGCAGTCTACAGGGTTGGGACACTGAAGCTTTCTTT.

The genes are TRBV3-1 (or the pseudogene TRBV3-2) and TRBJ2-3; D remains unclear. Trimming shortened V by 2 bases and J by 0 bases, and 6 bases separated the two germline ends. This CDR3 region has 14 residues. Germline V gene sequence: CDR1 LGHDT, CDR2 YNNKEL (reference sequence). The CDR3 protein is CASSQPQSTDTQYF. The CDR3 bases are TGTGCCAGCAGCCAACCTCAGAGCACAGATACGCAGTATTTT.

This chain connects TRBV11-2 to TRBJ2-5; D may correspond to TRBD1 or TRBD2 (5 bases each). The V gene's germline CDR1 is SGHAT and CDR2 FQNNGV. V lost 3 bases and J lost 5, with 19 bases in between. The CDR3 runs 16 residues. Written as DNA, the CDR3 is TGTGCCAGCAGCTTGGACCAAAATGGGGGTTGGGAGACCCAGTACTTC. As protein: CASSLDQNGGWETQYF.

The chain links TRBV11-3 to TRBJ2-2, with 9 bases identical to TRBD2. Germline lookup yields CDR1 SGHNT and CDR2 YENEEA. CDR3 length: 15 residues. V shed 2 bases, J shed 6 bases, and the junction held 4 bases outside the gene matches. CDR3 residues: CASSLSLAGSGELFF. The CDR3 nucleotides read TGTGCCAGCAGCTTATCCCTAGCGGGATCCGGGGAGCTGTTTTTT.

This rearrangement joins TRBV3-1 (or the pseudogene TRBV3-2) to TRBJ1-3; weak D call: TRBD1 (5 bases). This CDR3 contains 15 residues. V gave up 1 base and J gave up 0 bases, with 7 bases separating them. The germline V gene has CDR1 LGHDT and CDR2 YNNKEL (reference sequence). This chain's CDR3 is CASSQGGSSGNTIYF. The CDR3 DNA is TGTGCCAGCAGCCAAGGGGGCAGCTCTGGAAACACCATATATTTT.

The J gene is TRBJ1-1, the V gene TRBV29-1, with no clear D. Germline V CDR1 and CDR2: SQVTM, ANQGSEA. Trimming took 3 bases from V and 4 from J, leaving 6 bases between them. This CDR3 comprises 11 residues. The CDR3, as DNA: TGCAGCGTTGACCTTATCACTGAAGCTTTCTTT. This sequence encodes CSVDLITEAFF.

The V gene is TRBV4-1, the J gene TRBJ1-2; D unresolved. Germline V gene sequence: CDR1 MGHRA, CDR2 YSYEKL. This CDR3 region has 14 residues. V was cut by 0 bases and J by 4 bases, with 9 bases left in between. The CDR3 protein is CASSQDRRSYGYTF. The CDR3 DNA is TGCGCCAGCAGCCAAGATCGAAGGAGCTATGGCTACACCTTC.

This clone was found once. The chain employs TRBV5-1 and TRBJ2-1, with a tentative D call TRBD1 (6 bases). V lost 5 bases and J lost 6, with 18 bases in between. Germline lookup yields CDR1 SGHRS and CDR2 YFSETQ. The CDR3 has 15 residues. The CDR3 coding sequence is TGCGCCAGCAGTTTTGCCGGGACACCCGGCAATGAGCAGTTCTTC. As protein: CASSFAGTPGNEQFF.

J is TRBJ1-3 and V is TRBV29-1, with TRBD1 as a possible D gene (6 bases). CDR3 length: 12 residues. V shed 3 bases and J shed 3 bases, with 6 bases lying between them. Per germline, CDR1 SQVTM and CDR2 ANQGSEA. The DNA for the CDR3 is TGCAGCGTTGAGACAGGTGGAAACACCATATATTTT. Its protein product is CSVETGGNTIYF.

The chain links TRBV6-5 to TRBJ1-5; D remains unclear. The CDR3 contains 13 residues. Trimming shortened V by 6 bases and J by 7 bases, and 13 bases separated the two germline ends. Germline V gene sequence: CDR1 MNHEY, CDR2 SVGAGI. CDR3 in DNA: TGTGCCAGCAGACTATACCCCGGGCAGCCCCAGCATTTT. Translating it yields CASRLYPGQPQHF.

V is TRBV5-1 and J is TRBJ2-5; 8 bases match TRBD1. Trimming cost V 4 bases and J 3 bases; bases outside gene matches: 2. Germline assignment: CDR1 SGHRS and CDR2 YFSETQ. The CDR3 consists of 13 residues. This CDR3 reads CASSPDREETQYF. As DNA, the CDR3 is TGCGCCAGCAGCCCGGACAGGGAAGAGACCCAGTACTTC. The whole variable domain, remainder taken from reference TRBV5-1 and TRBJ2-5, is KAGVTQTPRYLIKTRGQQVTLSCSPISGHRSVSWYQQTPGQGLQFLFEYFSETQRNKGNFPGRFSGRQFSNSRSEMNVSTLELGDSALYLCASSPDREETQYFGPGTRLLVL.

The CDR3 bases are TGTGCCACAGGGGGGGAGACCCAGTACTTC. It translates to CATGGETQYF. This chain uses TRBV2 with TRBJ2-5, with a weak D call TRBD1 (7 bases). The V end lost 10 bases, the J end lost 5 bases, and 8 bases lay between the germline ends. CDR3 length: 10 amino acids. Looked up from germline, CDR1 is SNHLY and CDR2 is FYNNEI.

V gene TRBV6-4 combines with J gene TRBJ1-2; D unresolved. This CDR3 region has 12 residues. The germline V and J ends were trimmed by 0 bases and 9 bases, with 8 bases remaining between them. Germline V lookup: CDR1 MRHNA, CDR2 SNTAGT. The CDR3 region is CASSDSGRSYTF. The CDR3, as DNA: TGTGCCAGCAGTGACTCAGGGAGGAGCTACACCTTC.

The gene calls are TRBV7-8 and TRBJ1-1; TRBD1 matches at 7 bases. This CDR3 is built from 13 residues. Germline values: CDR1 SGHVS, CDR2 FQNEAQ. Trimming at V came to 1 base and at J to 7 bases, leaving 3 bases not matched to a gene. CDR3 sequence reads: CASSLGGQLEAFF. Written as DNA, the CDR3 is TGTGCCAGCAGCTTAGGGGGACAGCTTGAAGCTTTCTTT.

V gene TRBV30 combines with J gene TRBJ2-2, with 7 bases fitting TRBD1. Germline V gene lookup returns CDR1 GTSNPN and CDR2 SVGIG (reference sequence). V lost 2 bases and J lost 4; bases outside the gene matches: 7. The CDR3 consists of 15 residues. Written as DNA, the CDR3 is TGTGCCTGGAGTAGACAGGGTGGTGGCACCGGGGAGCTGTTTTTT. This encodes CAWSRQGGGTGELFF.

The chain recombines TRBV19 with TRBJ2-2; D could derive from TRBD1 or TRBD2 (5 bases each). Trimming stripped 10 bases from V and 0 bases from J, with 15 bases between. There are 15 residues in the CDR3. From germline, CDR1 is LNHDA and CDR2 SQIVND (reference sequence). The CDR3, as DNA: TGTGCCATATCCCCCGGGACCACGAACACCGGGGAGCTGTTTTTT. Protein sequence: CAISPGTTNTGELFF. Filled out from reference TRBV19 and TRBJ2-2, the complete variable domain reads DGGITQSPKYLFRKEGQNVTLSCEQNLNHDAMYWYRQDPGQGLRLIYYSQIVNDFQKGDIAEGYSVSREKKESFPLTVTSAQKNPTAFYLCAISPGTTNTGELFFGEGSRLTVL.

This chain uses TRBV28 with TRBJ1-1; D gene ambiguous. The CDR3 has 14 amino acids. Germline assignment: CDR1 MDHEN and CDR2 SYDVKM. V lost 6 bases and J lost 5, with 16 bases in between. The CDR3 region is CASSPAPSWTEAFF. The CDR3 bases are TGTGCCAGCAGCCCGGCCCCCTCGTGGACTGAAGCTTTCTTT.

V is TRBV21-1 and J is TRBJ2-7; TRBD1 is the table's D call, not checked against the DNA. TRBV21-1 corresponds to a pseudogene. The CDR3 totals 15 residues. CDR3: CASSSSVTGSDEQYF. CDR3 nucleotide sequence: TGTGCCAGCAGCAGTTCCGTGACAGGGTCGGACGAGCAGTACTTC.

V and J are TRBV4-3 and TRBJ1-4; D might be TRBD1 (6 bases). The V end lost 1 base, the J end lost 5 bases, and 23 bases lay between the germline ends. This CDR3 is built from 19 residues. Germline CDR1 and CDR2: LGHNA and YSLEER. Here the CDR3 reads CASSQGTVLGSVRNEKLFF. The CDR3 coding sequence is TGCGCCAGCAGCCAAGGGACAGTCCTAGGAAGTGTGCGAAATGAAAAACTGTTTTTT.

The genes are TRBV2 and TRBJ1-5; weak D call: TRBD1 (5 bases). The CDR3 sequence is 14 residues long. Trimming stripped 3 bases from V and 6 bases from J, with 12 bases between. Germline V CDR1 and CDR2: SNHLY, FYNNEI. The CDR3 DNA follows: TGTGCCAGCAGTGATGGGCAGGGAGGTCAGCCCCAGCATTTT. It translates to CASSDGQGGQPQHF.

The chain links TRBV7-2 to TRBJ1-2; possibly TRBD1 for D (5 bases). The V and J ends lost 3 bases and 4 bases respectively, with 12 bases between them. The germline gives CDR1 SGHTA, CDR2 FQGNSA. This CDR3 has 14 amino acids. The CDR3 DNA follows: TGTGCCAGCAGCTTTAGGGGCCCGAGCTATGGCTACACCTTC. Amino acids: CASSFRGPSYGYTF.

The genes are TRBV19 and TRBJ2-7, with a possible D match to TRBD1 (6 bases). The germline V gene has CDR1 LNHDA and CDR2 SQIVND (reference sequence). V was clipped by 7 bases and J by 3 bases, with 16 bases between them. The CDR3 runs 14 residues. The CDR3 protein is CASKTGVGDYEQYF. DNA for the CDR3: TGTGCCAGTAAGACAGGCGTCGGGGACTACGAGCAGTACTTC.